This TCR beta chain appears in the sequencing data of a study of cytomegalovirus exposure and HLA in healthy donors. Germline CDR1 reads SNHLY; CDR2 reads FYNNEI. Germline trimming cut 6 bases from V and 3 bases from J; bases unmatched to any gene: 8. The CDR3 runs 14 residues. A note on this clone: Its antigen is currently unknown.

PCR was performed using 60 Vbeta and 13 Jbeta primers. Using immunoSEQ multiplex PCR, the repertoire was profiled, and TCRdb retains in-frame clones only, with some absent. This sample has around 110,000 clones, with roughly 85% found just once. The study sampled nominally healthy donors, though unrecorded immune exposures were likely. Findings and caveats of the study: A later analysis showed that HLA-associated TCR beta chains had undergone more clonal expansion than equally common others. Trimming of TCR beta V- and J-genes showed a link, identified in a later analysis, to a missense DCLRE1C variant.

Sequencing was carried out using PBMCs. The chain uses TRBV2 and TRBJ2-7, with 7 bases matching TRBD1. This TCR was recovered from a man aged 30 to 39 in good health and CMV-seropositive. The CDR3 sequence is CASSLGGFSYEQYV. CDR3 nucleotide sequence: TGTGCCAGCAGCTTAGGGGGCTTCAGCTACGAGCAGTACGTC.